This TCR beta chain comes out of a study of blood T cells in healthy people across ages. With a J-beta primer mix and a sample-barcoded 5' primer, a second PCR ran roughly 6 to 11 cycles. TCRdb itself ran the 5' RACE reads through MiXCR, one entry per CDR3 protein. The sample lists 750,000 or so distinct CDR3 sequences; approximately 25% were seen once. This clonotype was counted only a few times. This sample was also put to use in a study of T cells of mothers and their children.

The receptor was derived from a boy under 18 in good health. The sample consisted of blood.

The CDR3 DNA sequence: TGCAGCGTTGGCGGGGTAAGGCCCTACGAGCAGTACTTC. Translated: CSVGGVRPYEQYF. V usage is TRBV29-1 and J usage is TRBJ2-7; tentatively, D is TRBD2 (6 bases). Germline-derived CDR1 and CDR2 are SQVTM and ANQGSEA. CDR3 length: 13 residues. The V end lost 4 bases, the J end lost 2 bases, and 12 bases lay between the germline ends.